The clone carrying this TCR beta chain was detected only a few times. These data come from a study of control samples from healthy donors and cancer patients. The table came from immunoSEQ multiplex PCR; TCRdb's copy has only in-frame clones and leaves some out. The sample contains tens of thousands of clones, 91% of which appear only once. The V end was cut by 0 bases, the J end by 1 base, with 15 bases between. In germline, CDR1 is LNHNV, CDR2 YYDKDF (reference sequence). There are 17 residues in the CDR3. The V and J genes are TRBV15 and TRBJ2-5; D is tentatively TRBD1 or TRBD2 (5 bases each). The sequence came from a man in his fifties with lung cancer. Source material: PBMCs. The CDR3 nucleotides are TGTGCCACCAGCAGAGATCGTTTAGGGACCCCCCAAGAGACCCAGTACTTC. Residues: CATSRDRLGTPQETQYF.